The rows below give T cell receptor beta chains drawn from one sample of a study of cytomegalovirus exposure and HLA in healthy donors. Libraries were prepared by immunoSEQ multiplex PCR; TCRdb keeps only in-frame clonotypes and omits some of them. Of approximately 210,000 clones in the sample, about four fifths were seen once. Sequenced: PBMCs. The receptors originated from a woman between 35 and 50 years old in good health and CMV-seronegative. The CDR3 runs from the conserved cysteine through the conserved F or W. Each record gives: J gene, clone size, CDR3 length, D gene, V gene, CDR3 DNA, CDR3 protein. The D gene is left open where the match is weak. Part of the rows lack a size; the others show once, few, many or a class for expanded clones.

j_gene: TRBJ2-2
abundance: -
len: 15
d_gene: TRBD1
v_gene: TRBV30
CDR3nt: TGTGCCTGGAGTCCCGGGACAGGGAACACCGGGGAGCTGTTTTTT
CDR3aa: CAWSPGTGNTGELFF

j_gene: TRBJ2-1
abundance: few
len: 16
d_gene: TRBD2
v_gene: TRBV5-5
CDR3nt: TGTGCCAGCAGCTTGGGGGGGACTAGCGGGGTCAATGAGCAGTTCTTC
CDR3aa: CASSLGGTSGVNEQFF

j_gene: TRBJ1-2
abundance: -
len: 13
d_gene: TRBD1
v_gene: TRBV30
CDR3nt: TGTGCCCGGGACCGGGACAGGGAGGATGGCTACACCTTC
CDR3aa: CARDRDREDGYTF

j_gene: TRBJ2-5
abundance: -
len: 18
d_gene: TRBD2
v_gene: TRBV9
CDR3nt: TGTGCCAGCAGCGTAGAGGCTAGCGGGAGGGGAGTTGGGAAGACCCAGTACTTC
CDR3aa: CASSVEASGRGVGKTQYF

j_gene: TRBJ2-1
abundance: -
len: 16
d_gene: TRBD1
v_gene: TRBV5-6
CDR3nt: TGTGCCAGCAGCTTGACAACAGGGGTCTTCTACAATGAGCAGTTCTTC
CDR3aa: CASSLTTGVFYNEQFF

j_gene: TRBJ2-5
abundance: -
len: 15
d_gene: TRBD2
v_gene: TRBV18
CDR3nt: TGTGCCAGCTCACGGACTAGCGGGAGGGCCCAGACCCAGTACTTC
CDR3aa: CASSRTSGRAQTQYF

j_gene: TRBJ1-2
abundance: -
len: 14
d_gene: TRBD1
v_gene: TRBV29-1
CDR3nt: TGCAGCAGCCCGGGACAGGGGACGTCCTCTTCTTTGGTTTTC
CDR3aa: CSSPGQGTSSSLVF

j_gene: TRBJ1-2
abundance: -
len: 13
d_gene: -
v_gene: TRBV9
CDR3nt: TGTGCCAGCAGCGACAGGGCCTACTATGGCTACACCTTC
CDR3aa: CASSDRAYYGYTF

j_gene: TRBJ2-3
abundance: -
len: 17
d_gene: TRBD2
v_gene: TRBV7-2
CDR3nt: TGTGCCAGCAGCACATCTGGGACTAGCGGGAGCCCAGATACGCAGTATTTT
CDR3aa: CASSTSGTSGSPDTQYF

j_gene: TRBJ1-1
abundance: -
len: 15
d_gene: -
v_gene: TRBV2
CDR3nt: TGTGCCAGCAGTGAAAGAAGCCAGGGTTCCCCTGAAGCTTTCTTT
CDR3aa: CASSERSQGSPEAFF

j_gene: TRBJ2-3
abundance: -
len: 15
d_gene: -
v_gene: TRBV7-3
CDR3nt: TGTGCCAGCAGCCTAACCGGAGGGCGGTCAGATACGCAGTATTTT
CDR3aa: CASSLTGGRSDTQYF

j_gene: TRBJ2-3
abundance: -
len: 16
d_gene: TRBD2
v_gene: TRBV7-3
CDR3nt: TGTGCCAGCAGCTTAGGGCTAGCGGGGCTCACAGATACGCAGTATTTT
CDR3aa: CASSLGLAGLTDTQYF

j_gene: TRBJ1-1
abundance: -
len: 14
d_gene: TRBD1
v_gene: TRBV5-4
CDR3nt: TGTGCCAGCAGCGGGGACAGGGGGGACACTGAAGCTTTCTTT
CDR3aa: CASSGDRGDTEAFF

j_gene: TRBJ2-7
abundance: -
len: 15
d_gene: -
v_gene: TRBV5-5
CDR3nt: TGTGCCAGCAGCTTGGAAAATATAGGGAGCTACGAGCAGTACTTC
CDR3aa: CASSLENIGSYEQYF

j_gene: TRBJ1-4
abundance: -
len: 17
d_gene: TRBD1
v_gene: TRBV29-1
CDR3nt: TGCAGCGTTGGCGACGGGACAGGGGGCTTTACTAATGAAAAACTGTTTTTT
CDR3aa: CSVGDGTGGFTNEKLFF

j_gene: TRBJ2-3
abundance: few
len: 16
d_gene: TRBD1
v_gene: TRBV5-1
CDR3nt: TGCGCCAGCAGCTTGGGGACAGGGGGCTTTGGAGATACGCAGTATTTT
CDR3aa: CASSLGTGGFGDTQYF

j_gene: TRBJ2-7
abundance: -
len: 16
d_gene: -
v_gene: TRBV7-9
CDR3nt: TGTGCCAGCAGCGCCCTTTTAGCCAGAGAAATCTACGAGCAGTACTTC
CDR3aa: CASSALLAREIYEQYF

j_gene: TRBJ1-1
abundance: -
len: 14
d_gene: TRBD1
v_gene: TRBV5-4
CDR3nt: TGTGCCAGCAGCGACGGACAGGGTAGGACTGAAGCTTTCTTT
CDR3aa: CASSDGQGRTEAFF

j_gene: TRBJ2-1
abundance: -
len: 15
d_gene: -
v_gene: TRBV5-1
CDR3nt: TGCGCCAGCAGCGCGGGGCCCTTAAAGGCAAGTGAGCAGTTCTTC
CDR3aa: CASSAGPLKASEQFF

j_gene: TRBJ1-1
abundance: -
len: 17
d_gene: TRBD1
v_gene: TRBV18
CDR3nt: TGTGCCAGCTCACTTCGGTTACCGGACAGGATGAACACTGAAGCTTTCTTT
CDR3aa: CASSLRLPDRMNTEAFF

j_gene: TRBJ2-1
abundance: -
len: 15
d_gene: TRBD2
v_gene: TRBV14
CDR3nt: TGTGCCAGCAGTCGAACTAGCGGGATTAACAATGAGCAGTTCTTC
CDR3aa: CASSRTSGINNEQFF

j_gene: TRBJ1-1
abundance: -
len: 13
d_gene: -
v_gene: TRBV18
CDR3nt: TGTGCCAGCTCACCCAGGGAGAACACTGAAGCTTTCTTT
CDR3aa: CASSPRENTEAFF

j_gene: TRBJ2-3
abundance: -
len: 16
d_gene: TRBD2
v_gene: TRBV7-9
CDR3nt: TGTTCCAGCAGCTTAGTTGCGCTAGCGGGTCCAGATACGCAGTATTTT
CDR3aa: CSSSLVALAGPDTQYF

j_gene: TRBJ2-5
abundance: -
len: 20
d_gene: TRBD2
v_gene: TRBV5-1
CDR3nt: TGCGCCAGCAGCTTGGTGCTTACGGCTAGCGGGAGCTCCCTACAAGAGACCCAGTACTTC
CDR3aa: CASSLVLTASGSSLQETQYF

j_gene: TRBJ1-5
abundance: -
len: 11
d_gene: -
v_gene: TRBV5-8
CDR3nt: TGTGCCAGCAGCCTCCGTCAGCCCCAGCATTTT
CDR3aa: CASSLRQPQHF

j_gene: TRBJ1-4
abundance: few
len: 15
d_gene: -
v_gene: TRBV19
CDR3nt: TGTGCCAGTAGTATAGCGGGAGCAACTAATGAAAAACTGTTTTTT
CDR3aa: CASSIAGATNEKLFF

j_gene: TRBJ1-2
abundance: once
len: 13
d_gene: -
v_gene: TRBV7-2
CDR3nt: TGTGCCAGCAGCCCTGCGGGTAACTATGGCTACACCTTC
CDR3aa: CASSPAGNYGYTF

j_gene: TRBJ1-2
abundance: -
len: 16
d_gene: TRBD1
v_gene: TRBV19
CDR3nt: TGTGCCAGTAGTATTGAGATTACTGACAGGGTCTATGGCTACACCTTC
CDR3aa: CASSIEITDRVYGYTF

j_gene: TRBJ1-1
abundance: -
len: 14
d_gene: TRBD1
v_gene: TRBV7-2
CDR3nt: TGTGCCAGCAGCTCAGAGGGACAGCCAGGTGAAGCTTTCTTT
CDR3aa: CASSSEGQPGEAFF

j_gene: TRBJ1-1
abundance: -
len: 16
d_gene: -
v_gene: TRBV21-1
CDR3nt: TGTGCCAGCAGCAAAGGCGGCAGGGGGCTGGAGACTGAAGCTTTCTTT
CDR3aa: CASSKGGRGLETEAFF

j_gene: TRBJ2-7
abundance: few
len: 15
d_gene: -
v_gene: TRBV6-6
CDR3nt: TGTGCCAGCAGCTTCCGGACTCCAAGCTCCTACGAGCAGTACTTC
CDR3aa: CASSFRTPSSYEQYF

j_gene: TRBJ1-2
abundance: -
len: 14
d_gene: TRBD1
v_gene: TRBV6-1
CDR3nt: TGTGCCAGCAGAGGACGACAGGGGGATTATGGCTACACCTTC
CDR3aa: CASRGRQGDYGYTF

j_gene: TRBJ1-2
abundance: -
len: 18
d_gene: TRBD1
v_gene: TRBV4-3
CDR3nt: TGCGCCAGCAGCCAAGATGTGGGGACAGGGCCTGTAGTGTATGGCTACACCTTC
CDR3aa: CASSQDVGTGPVVYGYTF

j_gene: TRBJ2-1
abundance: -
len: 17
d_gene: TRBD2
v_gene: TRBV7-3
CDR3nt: TGTGCCAGCAGCTCCCCGACTAGCGGGAGTTCCTACAATGAGCAGTTCTTC
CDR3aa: CASSSPTSGSSYNEQFF

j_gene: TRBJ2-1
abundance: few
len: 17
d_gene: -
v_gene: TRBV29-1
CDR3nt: TGCAGCGTTCGGCAATGGGAGGGAGCAGGGGTCATTCATGAGCAGTTCTTC
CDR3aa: CSVRQWEGAGVIHEQFF

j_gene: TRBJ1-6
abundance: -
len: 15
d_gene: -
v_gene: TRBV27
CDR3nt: TGTGCCAGCAGGGGGGGGAGTCTGTATAATTCACCCCTCCACTTT
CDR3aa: CASRGGSLYNSPLHF

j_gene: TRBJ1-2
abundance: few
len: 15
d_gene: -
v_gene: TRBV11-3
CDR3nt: TGTGCCAGCAGCCCCCGAGTTTCAGGGTCAGGAGGCTACACCTTC
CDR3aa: CASSPRVSGSGGYTF

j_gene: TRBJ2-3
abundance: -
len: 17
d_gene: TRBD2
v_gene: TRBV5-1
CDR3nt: TGCGCCAGCAGCATAGTCCAAGCGGGAGGGGGCACAGATACGCAGTATTTT
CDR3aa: CASSIVQAGGGTDTQYF

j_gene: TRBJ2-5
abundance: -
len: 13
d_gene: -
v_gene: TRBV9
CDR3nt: TGTGCCAGCAGCGTCGACACAGGAGAGACCCAGTACTTC
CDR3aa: CASSVDTGETQYF

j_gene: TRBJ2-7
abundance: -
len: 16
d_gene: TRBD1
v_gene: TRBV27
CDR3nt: TGTGCCAGCAGAACCCTCCGGACAGGAAGGAGCTACGAGCAGTACTTC
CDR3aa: CASRTLRTGRSYEQYF

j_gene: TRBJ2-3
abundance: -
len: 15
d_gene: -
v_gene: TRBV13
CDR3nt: TGTGCCAGCAGCCCTCGGGACACCAGCTCCAATACGCAGTATTTT
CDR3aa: CASSPRDTSSNTQYF

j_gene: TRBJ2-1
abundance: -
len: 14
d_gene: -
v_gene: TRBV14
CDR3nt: TGTGCCAGCAGCCCTGGATACGACAGGTATGAGCAGTTCTTC
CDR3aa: CASSPGYDRYEQFF

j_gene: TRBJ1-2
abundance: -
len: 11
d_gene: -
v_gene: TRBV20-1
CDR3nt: TGCAGTGCCGGGGGAGAGTATGGCTACACCTTC
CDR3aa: CSAGGEYGYTF

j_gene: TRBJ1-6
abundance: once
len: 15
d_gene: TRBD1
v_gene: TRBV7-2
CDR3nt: TGTGCCAGCAGCTTAGTTCAGGGGGCGAATTCACCCCTCCACTTT
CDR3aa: CASSLVQGANSPLHF

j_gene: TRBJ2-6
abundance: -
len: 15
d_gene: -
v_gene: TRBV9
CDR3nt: TGTGCCAGCAGCGCCCAGGGGTCTGGGGCCAACGTCCTGACTTTC
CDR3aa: CASSAQGSGANVLTF

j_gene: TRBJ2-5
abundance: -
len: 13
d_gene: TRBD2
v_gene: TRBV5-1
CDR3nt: TGCGCCAGCAGCAGAGGACTAGAGGAGACCCAGTACTTC
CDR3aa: CASSRGLEETQYF

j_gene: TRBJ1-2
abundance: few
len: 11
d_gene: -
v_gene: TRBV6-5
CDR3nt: TGTGCCAGCAGTGCGGGACTCGGCTACACCTTC
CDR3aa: CASSAGLGYTF

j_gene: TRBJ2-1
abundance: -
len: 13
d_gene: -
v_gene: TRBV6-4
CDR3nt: TGTGCCAGCAGTGCACAGGGATACAATGAGCAGTTCTTC
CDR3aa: CASSAQGYNEQFF

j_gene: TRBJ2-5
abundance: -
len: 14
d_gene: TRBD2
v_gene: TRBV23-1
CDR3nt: TGCGCCAGCGGGGGACTAGCGGAGCAAGAGACCCAGTACTTC
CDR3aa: CASGGLAEQETQYF

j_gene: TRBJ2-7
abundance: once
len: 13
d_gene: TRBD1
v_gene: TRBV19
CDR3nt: TGTGCCAGTACGGACAGGCTTCCCTACGAGCAGTACTTC
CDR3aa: CASTDRLPYEQYF

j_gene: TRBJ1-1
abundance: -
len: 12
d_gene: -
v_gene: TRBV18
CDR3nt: TGTGCCAGCTCACCCTCGAACACTGAAGCTTTCTTT
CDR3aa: CASSPSNTEAFF

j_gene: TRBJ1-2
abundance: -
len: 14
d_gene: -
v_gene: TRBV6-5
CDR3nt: TGTGCCAGCAGTCCCCAGCAGGGGTACTATGGCTACACCTTC
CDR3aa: CASSPQQGYYGYTF

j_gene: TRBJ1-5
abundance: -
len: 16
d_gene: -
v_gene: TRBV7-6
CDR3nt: TGTGCCAGCAGCCCGCGGCGGGGGGGTATTAATCAGCCCCAGCATTTT
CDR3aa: CASSPRRGGINQPQHF

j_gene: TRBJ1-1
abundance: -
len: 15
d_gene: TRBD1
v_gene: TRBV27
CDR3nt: TGTGCCAGCAGCTTCGACAGGGCGGGGAACACTGAAGCTTTCTTT
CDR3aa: CASSFDRAGNTEAFF

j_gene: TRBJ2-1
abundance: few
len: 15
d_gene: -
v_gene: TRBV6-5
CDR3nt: TGTGCCAGCAGTTACTCGGGCAGGGGAAACAATGAGCAGTTCTTC
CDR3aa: CASSYSGRGNNEQFF

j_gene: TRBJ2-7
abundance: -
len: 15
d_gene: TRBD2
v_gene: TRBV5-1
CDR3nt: TGCGCCAGCAGCCCTTCGACTAGCCCAACCTACGAGCAGTACTTC
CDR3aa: CASSPSTSPTYEQYF

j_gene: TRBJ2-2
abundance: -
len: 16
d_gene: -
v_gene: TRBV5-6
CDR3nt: TGTGCCAGCAGCCCTTGGAGGGAGACGAACACCGGGGAGCTGTTTTTT
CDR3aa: CASSPWRETNTGELFF

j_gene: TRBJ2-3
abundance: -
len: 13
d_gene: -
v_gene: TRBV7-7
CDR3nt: TGTGCTAGCAGTCCCTCGTCCCGAGATACGCAGTATTTT
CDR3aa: CASSPSSRDTQYF

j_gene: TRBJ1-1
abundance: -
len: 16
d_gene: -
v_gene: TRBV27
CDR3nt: TGTGCCAGCAGATCTACTAGTGGGGTTAGTTTCAATTTGGCTTTCTTT
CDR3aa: CASRSTSGVSFNLAFF

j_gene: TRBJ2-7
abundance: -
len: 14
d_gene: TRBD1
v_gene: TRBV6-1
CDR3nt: TGTGCCAGCAAACGGGAAGGGACAGCCTACGAGCAGTACTTC
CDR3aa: CASKREGTAYEQYF